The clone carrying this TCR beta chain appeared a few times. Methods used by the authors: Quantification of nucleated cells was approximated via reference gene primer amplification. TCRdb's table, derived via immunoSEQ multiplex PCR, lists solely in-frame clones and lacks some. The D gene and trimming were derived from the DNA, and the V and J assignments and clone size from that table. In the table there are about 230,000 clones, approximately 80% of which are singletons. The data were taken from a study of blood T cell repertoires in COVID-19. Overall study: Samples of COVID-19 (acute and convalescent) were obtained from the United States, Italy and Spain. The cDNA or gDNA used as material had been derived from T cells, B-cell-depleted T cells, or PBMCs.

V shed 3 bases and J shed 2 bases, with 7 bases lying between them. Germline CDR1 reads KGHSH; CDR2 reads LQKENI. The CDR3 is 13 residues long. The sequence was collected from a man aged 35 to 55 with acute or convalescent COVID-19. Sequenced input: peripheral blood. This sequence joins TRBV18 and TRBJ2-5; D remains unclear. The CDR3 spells CASSPGRQETQYF. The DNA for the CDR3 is TGTGCCAGCTCACCGGGCAGACAAGAGACCCAGTACTTC.